This TCR beta chain was captured in a study of OX40 agonist ivuxolimab in advanced cancers. In the study overall: The patients got ivuxolimab, which is an agonistic anti-OX40 (CD134) antibody. Partial responses were achieved by three patients: one hepatocellular carcinoma, two cutaneous melanoma. Across the patients, intravenous ivuxolimab was delivered every 2 weeks at 0.01 to 10 mg/kg. The study's findings and limits: Expanded clones tended on average to be more numerous among CD8+ T cells than CD4+.

As concerns this clone: Its antigen is not identified.

The assay was immunoSEQ multiplex PCR, and TCRdb's table has in-frame clones only and misses some. The sample carries approximately 80,000 clones, approximately 86% recorded once. V lost 7 bases and J lost 8; bases outside the gene matches: 14. The CDR3 spans 15 residues. Germline CDR1 reads MDHEN; CDR2 reads SYDVKM. The chain links TRBV28 to TRBJ2-1; 7 bases agree with TRBD2. This clonotype was obtained from an adult with an advanced solid tumor such as melanoma, head and neck, liver or kidney cancer. This specimen was CD4+ or CD8+ T cells sorted from blood, taken in a trial of the OX40 agonist ivuxolimab. In DNA form, the CDR3 reads TGTGCCAGCAACTCTCCTGGCGGGAGTGTTTATGAGCAGTTCTTC. It translates to CASNSPGGSVYEQFF.